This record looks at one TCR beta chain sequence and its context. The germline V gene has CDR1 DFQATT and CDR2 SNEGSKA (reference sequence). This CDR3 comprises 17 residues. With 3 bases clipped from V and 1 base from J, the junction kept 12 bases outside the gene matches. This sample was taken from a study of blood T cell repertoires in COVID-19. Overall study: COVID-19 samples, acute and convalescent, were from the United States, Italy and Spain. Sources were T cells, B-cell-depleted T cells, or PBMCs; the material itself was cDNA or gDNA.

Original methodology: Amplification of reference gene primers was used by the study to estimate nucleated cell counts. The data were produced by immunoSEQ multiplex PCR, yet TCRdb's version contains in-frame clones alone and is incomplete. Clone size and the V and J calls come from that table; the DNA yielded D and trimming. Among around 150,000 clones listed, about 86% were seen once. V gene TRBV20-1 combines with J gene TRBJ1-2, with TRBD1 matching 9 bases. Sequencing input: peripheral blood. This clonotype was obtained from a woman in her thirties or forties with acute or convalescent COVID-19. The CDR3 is CSASGPHRDRDNYGYTF. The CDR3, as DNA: TGCAGTGCTAGTGGGCCTCACCGGGACAGGGATAACTATGGCTACACCTTC.